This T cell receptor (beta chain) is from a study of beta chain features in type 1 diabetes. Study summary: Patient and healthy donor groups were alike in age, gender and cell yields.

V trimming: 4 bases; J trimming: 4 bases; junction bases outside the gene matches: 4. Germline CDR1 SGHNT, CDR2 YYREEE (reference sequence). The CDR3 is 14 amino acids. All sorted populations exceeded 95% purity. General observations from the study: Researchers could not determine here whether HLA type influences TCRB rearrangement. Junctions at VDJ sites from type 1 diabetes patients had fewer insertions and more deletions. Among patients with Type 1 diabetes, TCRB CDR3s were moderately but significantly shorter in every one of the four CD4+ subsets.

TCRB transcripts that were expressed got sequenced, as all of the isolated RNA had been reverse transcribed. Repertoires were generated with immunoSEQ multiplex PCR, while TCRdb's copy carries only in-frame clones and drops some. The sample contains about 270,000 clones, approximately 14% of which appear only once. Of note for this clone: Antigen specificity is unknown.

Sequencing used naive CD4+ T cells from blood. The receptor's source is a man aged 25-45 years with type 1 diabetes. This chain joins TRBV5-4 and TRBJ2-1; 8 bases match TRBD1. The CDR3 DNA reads TGTGCCAGCAGCCCGGGACAGGAATACAATGAGCAGTTCTTC. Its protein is CASSPGQEYNEQFF.